The rows below give T cell receptor beta chains drawn from one sample of a study of CD8 T cells in Susac syndrome. TCRdb reanalysed the immunoSEQ multiplex PCR reads using MiXCR and keeps one entry per CDR3 protein. The sample records roughly 200,000 distinct CDR3 sequences, 75% to 95% being singletons. Sequenced sample: CD4+ T cells from PBMCs. These receptor sequences come from a human donor with Susac syndrome. CDR3s include the opening cysteine and the closing phenylalanine or tryptophan. The D gene is left open where the match is weak.

j_call,v_call,d_call,cdr3_aa,cdr3_nt
TRBJ1-2,TRBV28,-,CASSLGGTGYGYTF,TGTGCCAGCAGTTTAGGGGGTACGGGGTATGGCTACACCTTC
TRBJ1-4,TRBV30,-,CAWSALGEKLFF,TGTGCCTGGAGCGCACTGGGCGAAAAACTGTTTTTT
TRBJ2-1,TRBV7-2,TRBD2,CASSSKRLAMQFF,TGTGCCAGCAGCTCCAAAAGACTAGCAATGCAGTTCTTC
TRBJ2-1,TRBV3-1,TRBD2,CASSQGRGGPNEQFF,TGTGCCAGCAGCCAAGGGCGGGGGGGCCCCAATGAGCAGTTCTTC
TRBJ1-2,TRBV28,-,CASSLFVRSLTNYGYTF,TGTGCCAGCAGTTTATTCGTTCGTAGCCTTACTAACTATGGCTACACCTTC
TRBJ2-1,TRBV12-3/TRBV12-4,TRBD1,CASTYYPPRDSYNEQFF,TGTGCCAGCACCTACTACCCCCCTCGGGACAGCTACAATGAGCAGTTCTTC
TRBJ2-3,TRBV6-5,TRBD2,CASSYRAGGPSDTQYF,TGTGCCAGCAGTTACAGGGCGGGAGGGCCCTCAGATACGCAGTATTTT
TRBJ2-5,TRBV7-3,-,CASGSHAQETQYF,TGTGCCAGCGGATCCCACGCACAAGAGACCCAGTACTTC
TRBJ1-1,TRBV19,-,CASSWEARNTEAFF,TGTGCCAGTAGTTGGGAGGCCCGGAACACTGAAGCTTTCTTT
TRBJ2-5,TRBV11-1,-,CASSPGATQYF,TGTGCCAGCAGTCCAGGGGCGACCCAGTACTTC
TRBJ1-1,TRBV29-1,-,CSARPDEAFF,TGCAGCGCTCGACCGGATGAAGCTTTCTTT
TRBJ2-2,TRBV2,-,CASSERSGNTGELFF,TGTGCCAGCAGTGAGCGGAGCGGGAACACCGGGGAGCTGTTTTTT
TRBJ2-1,TRBV12-3/TRBV12-4,-,CASSFFLSSGWEREQFF,TGTGCCAGCAGTTTCTTTCTGTCGAGCGGGTGGGAGAGGGAGCAGTTCTTC
TRBJ2-1,TRBV29-1,-,CSVDNSVSEQFF,TGCAGCGTTGATAACTCAGTTAGCGAGCAGTTCTTC
TRBJ1-2,TRBV5-6,-,CASSPGAQEYYGYTF,TGTGCCAGCAGCCCCGGGGCACAGGAATACTATGGCTACACCTTC
TRBJ2-7,TRBV29-1,-,CSVAGRGLREQYF,TGCAGCGTTGCAGGCAGGGGATTGCGCGAGCAGTACTTC